These T cell receptor beta chains were read from a single sample in a study of blood T cell repertoires in COVID-19. Method: immunoSEQ multiplex PCR; TCRdb's copy keeps in-frame clones and lacks some. Here the sample spans some 250,000 clones, approximately 87% being singletons. The sequenced sample was peripheral blood. Receptor source: a woman aged 25 to 39 with COVID-19, enrolled during active disease. CDR3s include the opening cysteine and the closing phenylalanine or tryptophan. A D gene is named only where the DNA matches it firmly.

d_call cdr3_length j_call v_call cdr3_nt cdr3_aa
- 12 TRBJ2-5 TRBV20-1 TGCAGTGCTAGTAATACCCTCGGGACCCAGTACTTC CSASNTLGTQYF
- 18 TRBJ2-2 TRBV21-1 TGTGCCAGCAGCAGGATTCTTGGCGCGGGGGGGAACACCGGGGAGCTGTTTTTT CASSRILGAGGNTGELFF
TRBD1 14 TRBJ1-6 TRBV27 TGTGCCAGCAGTCTGACAGGGGACGACTCACCCCTCCACTTT CASSLTGDDSPLHF
- 14 TRBJ2-7 TRBV27 TGTGCCAGCAGTTTAGCGACAGGATCCTACGAGCAGTACTTC CASSLATGSYEQYF
- 16 TRBJ2-7 TRBV7-8 TGTGCCAGCAGCTTAGCCGTCGGAGGAGGACCGGGTGAGCAGTACTTC CASSLAVGGGPGEQYF
TRBD1 16 TRBJ2-7 TRBV28 TGTGCCAGCAGTTTGAGACCAACAGGGGATGGCGACGAGCAGTACTTC CASSLRPTGDGDEQYF
TRBD1 14 TRBJ1-1 TRBV29-1 TGCAGCGGTGCGACAGGGCCGGGGGACACTGAAGCTTTCTTT CSGATGPGDTEAFF
TRBD1 17 TRBJ1-6 TRBV13 TGTGCCAGCGGATCCGGGACAGGGGGCGGAAGGAGCTCACCCCTCCACTTT CASGSGTGGGRSSPLHF
TRBD1 13 TRBJ2-4 TRBV28 TGTGCCAGCAATCGCTCGGACAGGGTTAATCAGTACTTC CASNRSDRVNQYF
TRBD1 18 TRBJ1-1 TRBV4-2 TGTGCCAGCAGCCAAGAAAGGTCGGGGACAGGATTGAACACTGAAGCTTTCTTT CASSQERSGTGLNTEAFF
TRBD1 14 TRBJ1-4 TRBV5-4 TGTGCCAGCAGCGCTGACAGGGATGAAGAAAAACTGTTTTTT CASSADRDEEKLFF
- 13 TRBJ1-6 TRBV6-5 TGTGCCAGCAGACCCGGGACAAGTTCACCCCTCCACTTT CASRPGTSSPLHF